The clone carrying this T cell receptor (beta chain) showed up just a few times. The V gene lost 1 base and the J gene lost 2 bases, with 7 bases spanning the gap. Germline V gene lookup returns CDR1 SNHLY and CDR2 FYNNEI. The CDR3 totals 14 residues. The data belong to a study of early T cells in non-severe SARS-CoV-2 infection. MiXCR was run by TCRdb on the 5' RACE reads, yielding one entry per CDR3 protein. This sample carries about 79,000 distinct CDR3 sequences, around 14% of them seen once, and the ten largest clones take roughly 6%. Sequenced input: whole blood. The rearrangement links TRBV2 to TRBJ2-3; tentative D call: TRBD2 (6 bases). The sequence came from an adult who was a healthcare worker with PCR-confirmed SARS-CoV-2 infection or an uninfected control (not recorded which). CDR3 residues: CASSEGLDTDTQYF. The CDR3 DNA sequence: TGTGCCAGCAGTGAAGGACTAGACACAGATACGCAGTATTTT. Drawing the rest from reference TRBV2 and TRBJ2-3, the complete variable domain is EPEVTQTPSHQVTQMGQEVILRCVPISNHLYFYWYRQILGQKVEFLVSFYNNEISEKSEIFDDQFSVERPDGSNFTLKIRSTKLEDSAMYFCASSEGLDTDTQYFGPGTRLTVL.